The 20 T cell receptor beta chains listed next were all sequenced from one sample in a study of T-cell reconstitution after alpha-beta-depleted transplantation in children. Unique molecular identifiers were incorporated when the TCRbeta library was constructed. One entry per CDR3 protein, called by TCRdb with MiXCR from the PCR reads. The sample lists approximately 240,000 distinct CDR3 sequences; about a tenth were seen once. The sample was PBMCs from the stem cell graft donor, taken from the stem cell graft. The receptors shown here come from a human donor who donated a stem cell graft to a child with acute lymphoblastic leukemia.

About this clonotype itself: At one of its ends the junction is not consistent with the germline gene, which may arise from a read error. The rearrangement links TRBV9 to TRBJ1-2; D perhaps matches TRBD1 (5 bases). The CDR3 sequence is 15 residues long. CDR1 SGDLS and CDR2 YYNGEE come from the germline V gene. Written as DNA, the CDR3 is TGTGCCAGCAGCGCCCCTCACAGGCCTAACTATGTCTACACCTTC. It yields the protein CASSAPHRPNYVYTF.

The chain links TRBV23-1 to TRBJ2-7; D remains unclear. TRBV23-1 counts as an open reading frame of uncertain function. The CDR3 runs to 13 residues. The V end lost 11 bases, the J end lost 4 bases, and 18 bases lay between the germline ends. The CDR3 protein is CAVPRAEDYEQYF. The CDR3 bases are TGCGCCGTCCCACGGGCGGAAGATTACGAGCAGTACTTC.

This clonotype was recorded at least ten times. The genes are TRBV6-6 and TRBJ1-2; D remains ambiguous. The germline gives CDR1 MNHNY, CDR2 SVGAGI (reference sequence). V lost 2 bases to trimming and J lost 1 base, with 5 bases between them. CDR3 size: 13 residues. The CDR3 coding sequence is TGTGCCAGCAGTTACAACGGTAACTATGGCTACACCTTC. Translating gives CASSYNGNYGYTF.

This clonotype showed up just a few times. The rearrangement links TRBV25-1 to TRBJ2-7; 9 nucleotides match TRBD1. Germline V gene data show CDR1 as MGHDK and CDR2 as SYGVNS. V shed 2 bases and J 4 bases; nucleotides not matched to a gene: 6. This CDR3 has 15 amino acids. Here the CDR3 reads CASSEGTGNRYEQYF. The CDR3 DNA sequence: TGTGCCAGCAGTGAAGGGACAGGGAACAGGTACGAGCAGTACTTC.

This clonotype was picked up many times. The chain uses TRBV7-9 and TRBJ1-6; TRBD1 matches at 8 bases. This CDR3 region has 16 residues. V lost 5 bases to trimming and J lost 7 bases; unmatched junction nucleotides: 10. CDR1 and CDR2 from the germline V gene are SEHNR and FQNEAQ (reference sequence). The CDR3 region is CASSGQGAVANSPLHF. CDR3 sequence (DNA): TGTGCCAGCAGCGGTCAGGGGGCGGTCGCAAATTCACCCCTCCACTTT.

This clonotype has only a few counts. V gene TRBV12-3 or TRBV12-4 combines with J gene TRBJ1-1; a weak D match, TRBD1 (6 bases). V shed 3 bases and J shed 1 base, with 12 bases lying between them. There are 15 residues in the CDR3. Written as DNA, the CDR3 is TGTGCCAGCAGTTTTACAGGGCGGGGGAACACTGAAGCTTTCTTT. As protein: CASSFTGRGNTEAFF.

The V and J genes are TRBV5-1 and TRBJ1-5; no clear D. V was shortened by 4 bases and J by 1 base, with 6 bases between the two germline ends. The CDR3 has 13 amino acids. The germline V gene has CDR1 SGHRS and CDR2 YFSETQ. CDR3 in DNA: TGCGCCAGCAGCCATGACAGCAATCAGCCCCAGCATTTT. It codes for CASSHDSNQPQHF.

In this sample, this clonotype turned up many times. The chain combines TRBV7-2 with TRBJ2-3; perhaps D is TRBD1 or TRBD2 (5 bases each). Germline values: CDR1 SGHTA, CDR2 FQGNSA. The ends were cut back, 5 bases at V and 1 base at J, with 13 bases in the middle. The CDR3 loop spans 15 amino acids. The CDR3 sequence: CASSRDPYGTDTQYF. CDR3 coding DNA: TGTGCCAGCAGCAGGGACCCATATGGCACAGATACGCAGTATTTT.

This clonotype has a count of ten or more. The V and J genes are TRBV3-1 and TRBJ2-7; TRBD2 matches at 9 bases. CDR3 size: 14 residues. Per germline, CDR1 LGHDT and CDR2 YNNKEL (reference sequence). J lost 3 bases, V lost 3 bases, and 3 bases had no gene match. The CDR3 DNA is TGTGCCAGCAGCCACCCAGCGGGGGGCTACGAGCAGTACTTC. It is translated as CASSHPAGGYEQYF.

This clonotype appeared a few times. The chain employs TRBV11-2 and TRBJ1-4; no firm D call. Germline V gene data show CDR1 as SGHAT and CDR2 as FQNNGV. The CDR3 extends over 14 amino acids. V lost 0 bases and J 8 bases, leaving 10 bases between the germline ends. CDR3 loop: CASSLEYWAEKLFF. For the CDR3, the DNA is TGTGCCAGCAGCTTAGAATATTGGGCGGAAAAACTGTTTTTT.

This clonotype was counted ten times or more. This sequence joins TRBV27 and TRBJ1-6; 9 bases align to TRBD1. CDR3 size: 15 residues. Germline V gene data show CDR1 as MNHEY and CDR2 as SMNVEV (reference sequence). Trimming took 7 bases from V and 6 from J; bases not matched to a gene: 7. The CDR3 loop reads CASNRDRVSNSPLHF. The DNA of the CDR3 is TGTGCCAGCAACCGGGACAGGGTTTCTAATTCACCCCTCCACTTT.

The chain couples TRBV4-1 to TRBJ2-5; 11 bases match TRBD2. CDR1 and CDR2 from the germline V gene are MGHRA and YSYEKL. The V segment lost 2 bases and the J segment 5 bases; nucleotides outside the gene matches: 7. The CDR3 sequence is 16 residues long. CDR3 nucleotide sequence: TGCGCCAGCAGCCAACACATAGCGGGGGGGCAGGAGACCCAGTACTTC. Its translation is CASSQHIAGGQETQYF.

Ten or more counts support this clonotype. The chain is built from TRBV27 and TRBJ2-2; 11 bases align to TRBD2. With 7 bases clipped from V and 6 bases from J, the junction kept 13 bases outside the gene matches. Germline V gene sequence: CDR1 MNHEY, CDR2 SMNVEV (reference sequence). The CDR3 runs to 17 residues. The CDR3 here is CASIGLAGGLRPGELFF. CDR3 DNA: TGTGCCAGCATCGGCCTAGCGGGGGGCCTACGCCCCGGGGAGCTGTTTTTT.

This clonotype was seen a handful of times. This chain joins TRBV18 and TRBJ2-3, with 10 bases lining up with TRBD2. The ends lost 1 base at V and 2 bases at J; junction bases unmatched: 6. Germline V CDR1 and CDR2: KGHSH, LQKENI. The CDR3 consists of 17 residues. CDR3 DNA sequence: TGTGCCAGCTCACCACTTCCTAGCGGGGGTTCCACAGATACGCAGTATTTT. This sequence encodes CASSPLPSGGSTDTQYF. Complete variable domain (other parts from reference TRBV18 and TRBJ2-3): NAGVMQNPRHLVRRRGQEARLRCSPMKGHSHVYWYRQLPEEGLKFMVYLQKENIIDESGMPKERFSAEFPKEGPSILRIQQVVRGDSAAYFCASSPLPSGGSTDTQYFGPGTRLTVL.

Written as DNA, the CDR3 is TGTGCCAGCAGTAAGAAAAGCAGGGGCGTCACAGATACGCAGTATTTT. Translation: CASSKKSRGVTDTQYF. This chain connects TRBV27 to TRBJ2-3, with D maybe TRBD1 (6 bases). This CDR3 is built from 16 residues. CDR1 is MNHEY and CDR2 is SMNVEV in the germline V gene (reference sequence). V was trimmed by 5 bases and J by 2 bases, leaving 17 bases between them.

The V gene is TRBV7-9, the J gene TRBJ1-1; D is unresolved. This CDR3 is 12 amino acids long. V lost 3 bases to trimming and J lost 6 bases, with 8 bases between them. Looked up from germline, CDR1 is SEHNR and CDR2 is FQNEAQ (reference sequence). The CDR3 bases are TGTGCCAGCAGCTTCGGTGGCGCTGAAGCTTTCTTT. Its protein product is CASSFGGAEAFF.

This clonotype appeared many times. This rearrangement joins TRBV12-3 or TRBV12-4 to TRBJ1-2; weak D call: TRBD1 (5 bases). V lost 3 bases and J 9 bases, leaving 11 bases between the germline ends. The CDR3 sequence is 12 residues long. The CDR3 loop reads CASSLGGYSYTF. The CDR3 region has the DNA TGTGCCAGCAGTTTGGGGGGTTATAGCTACACCTTC.

Many counts were recorded for this clonotype. CDR3 in amino acids: CASRESWGGRKTQYF. The CDR3 DNA sequence: TGTGCCAGCAGGGAAAGCTGGGGGGGCCGAAAGACCCAGTACTTC. This chain uses TRBV27 with TRBJ2-5, with D perhaps TRBD2 (7 bases). The ends were cut back, 6 bases at V and 6 bases at J, with 20 bases in the middle. The CDR3 length is 15 residues. Germline V gene data show CDR1 as MNHEY and CDR2 as SMNVEV (reference sequence).

This sequence joins TRBV27 and TRBJ1-1, with TRBD1 matching 9 bases. The CDR3 is 15 amino acids. J lost 5 bases, V lost 6 bases, and 10 bases had no gene match. Looked up from germline, CDR1 is MNHEY and CDR2 is SMNVEV (reference sequence). The CDR3 region is CASSRKTGGRTEAFF. CDR3 coding DNA: TGTGCCAGCAGCCGGAAGACAGGGGGAAGAACTGAAGCTTTCTTT.

This clonotype was seen at least ten times. The CDR3 nucleotides are TGTGCCAGCAGCTTACTACTAGCAGGAAATGAGCAGTTCTTC. The encoded protein is CASSLLLAGNEQFF. The chain employs TRBV7-2 and TRBJ2-1; D might be TRBD2 (6 bases). The CDR3 spans 14 residues. The germline CDR1 and CDR2 sequences are SGHTA and FQGNSA. V was clipped by 2 bases and J by 7 bases, with 12 bases between them.